This T cell receptor beta chain was obtained from a study of cytomegalovirus exposure and HLA in healthy donors. Study-wide results and caveats: In a later analysis, the majority of CMV-associated beta chains seemingly showed HLA restriction.

The PCR ran on 60 Vbeta and 13 Jbeta primers. TCRdb's table, derived via immunoSEQ multiplex PCR, lists solely in-frame clones and lacks some. The sample carries 150,000 to 200,000 clones, about 77% recorded once. The CDR3 covers 13 residues. V trimming: 6 bases; J trimming: 3 bases; junction bases outside the gene matches: 5. Germline loops: CDR1 SGDLS, CDR2 YYNGEE. With respect to this clone: Antigen unknown.

The chain has TRBV9 and TRBJ1-1; 7 nucleotides align to TRBD1. This TCR was recovered from a man aged 55 to 69 in good health and CMV-seronegative. Sample: PBMCs. CDR3 DNA sequence: TGTGCCAGCAACCGGCAGGGGGACACTGAAGCTTTCTTT. Translated: CASNRQGDTEAFF.